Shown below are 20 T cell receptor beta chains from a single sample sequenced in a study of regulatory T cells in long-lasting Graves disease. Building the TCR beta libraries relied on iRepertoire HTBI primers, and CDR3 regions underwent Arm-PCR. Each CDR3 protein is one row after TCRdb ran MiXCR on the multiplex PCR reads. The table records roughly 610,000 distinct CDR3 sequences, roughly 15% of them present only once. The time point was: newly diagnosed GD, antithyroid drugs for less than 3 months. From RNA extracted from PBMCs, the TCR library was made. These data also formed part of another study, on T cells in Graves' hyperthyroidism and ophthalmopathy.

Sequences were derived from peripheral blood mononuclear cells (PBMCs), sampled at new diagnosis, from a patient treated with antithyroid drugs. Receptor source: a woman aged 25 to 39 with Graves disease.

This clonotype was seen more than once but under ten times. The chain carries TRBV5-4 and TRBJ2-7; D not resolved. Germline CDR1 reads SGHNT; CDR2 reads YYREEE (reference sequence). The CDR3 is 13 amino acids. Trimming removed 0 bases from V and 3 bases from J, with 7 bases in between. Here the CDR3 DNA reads TGTGCCAGCAGCTTGGAGGCGTACTACGAGCAGTACTTC. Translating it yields CASSLEAYYEQYF.

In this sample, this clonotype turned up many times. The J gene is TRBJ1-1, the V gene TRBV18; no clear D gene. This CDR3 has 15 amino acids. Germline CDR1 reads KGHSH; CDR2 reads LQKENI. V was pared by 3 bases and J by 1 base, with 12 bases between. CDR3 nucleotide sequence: TGTGCCAGCTCACCGTCCTTGACCCCGAACACTGAAGCTTTCTTT. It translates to CASSPSLTPNTEAFF.

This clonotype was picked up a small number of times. The CDR3 bases are TGTGCCAGCAGCGACCGGGACAGGGATTCGTACACCTTC. As protein: CASSDRDRDSYTF. The chain couples TRBV5-5 to TRBJ1-2, with 9 bases lining up with TRBD1. With 4 bases clipped from V and 11 bases from J, the junction kept 9 bases outside the gene matches. The germline V gene encodes CDR1 SGHKS and CDR2 YYEKEE (reference sequence). CDR3 length equals 13 residues.

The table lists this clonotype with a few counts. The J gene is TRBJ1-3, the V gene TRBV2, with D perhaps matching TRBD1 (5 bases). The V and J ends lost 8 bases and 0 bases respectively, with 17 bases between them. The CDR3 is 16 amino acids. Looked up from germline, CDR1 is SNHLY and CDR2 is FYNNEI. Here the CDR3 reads CASSTGIGFSGNTIYF. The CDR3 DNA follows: TGTGCCAGCTCTACAGGTATAGGATTCTCTGGAAACACCATATATTTT.

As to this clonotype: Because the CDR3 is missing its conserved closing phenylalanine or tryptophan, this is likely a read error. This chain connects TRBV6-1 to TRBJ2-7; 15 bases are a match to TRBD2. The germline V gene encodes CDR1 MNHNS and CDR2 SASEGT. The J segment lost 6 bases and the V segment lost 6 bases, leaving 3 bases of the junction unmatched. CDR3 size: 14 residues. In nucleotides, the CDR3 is TGTGCCAGCAGGGGACTAGCGGGAGGCGGCGAGCAGTACCTC. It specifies CASRGLAGGGEQYL.

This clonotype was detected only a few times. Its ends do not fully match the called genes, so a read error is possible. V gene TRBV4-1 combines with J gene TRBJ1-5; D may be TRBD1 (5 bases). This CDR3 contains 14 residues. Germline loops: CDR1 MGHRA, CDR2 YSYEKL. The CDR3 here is CASSKDRINQPQHF. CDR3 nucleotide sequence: TGCGCCAGCAGCAAAGACAGAATCAATCAGCCCCAGCATTTT.

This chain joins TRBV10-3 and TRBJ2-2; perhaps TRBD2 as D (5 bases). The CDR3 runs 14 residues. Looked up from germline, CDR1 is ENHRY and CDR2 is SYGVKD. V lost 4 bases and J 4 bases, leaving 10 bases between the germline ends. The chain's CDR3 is CAISGTAATGELFF. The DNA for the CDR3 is TGTGCCATCAGTGGCACAGCGGCCACCGGGGAGCTGTTTTTT.

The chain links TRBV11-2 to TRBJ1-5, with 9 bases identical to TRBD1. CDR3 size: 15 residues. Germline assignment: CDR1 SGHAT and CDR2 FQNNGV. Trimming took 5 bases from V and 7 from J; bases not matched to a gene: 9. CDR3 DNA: TGTGCCAGCAGCCAAGGTGGGACAGGGTGGCAGCCCCAGCATTTT. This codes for CASSQGGTGWQPQHF.

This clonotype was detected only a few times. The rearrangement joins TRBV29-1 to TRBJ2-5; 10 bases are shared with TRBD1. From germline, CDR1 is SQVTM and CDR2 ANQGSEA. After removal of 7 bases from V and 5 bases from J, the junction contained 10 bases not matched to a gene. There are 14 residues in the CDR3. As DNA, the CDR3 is TGCAGCGCACCCGGGACAGGGGCGTTTGAGACCCAGTACTTC. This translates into CSAPGTGAFETQYF.

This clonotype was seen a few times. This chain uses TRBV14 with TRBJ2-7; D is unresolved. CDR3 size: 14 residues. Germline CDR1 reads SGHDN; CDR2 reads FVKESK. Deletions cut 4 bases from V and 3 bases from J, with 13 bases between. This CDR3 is CASSPLGPSYEQYF. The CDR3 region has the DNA TGTGCCAGCAGCCCGCTAGGGCCCAGCTACGAGCAGTACTTC.

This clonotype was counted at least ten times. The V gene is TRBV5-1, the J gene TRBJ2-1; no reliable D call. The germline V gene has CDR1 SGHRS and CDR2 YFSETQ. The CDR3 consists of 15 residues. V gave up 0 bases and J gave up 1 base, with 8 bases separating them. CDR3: CASSLGSASYNEQFF. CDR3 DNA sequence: TGCGCCAGCAGCTTGGGTTCCGCATCCTACAATGAGCAGTTCTTC.

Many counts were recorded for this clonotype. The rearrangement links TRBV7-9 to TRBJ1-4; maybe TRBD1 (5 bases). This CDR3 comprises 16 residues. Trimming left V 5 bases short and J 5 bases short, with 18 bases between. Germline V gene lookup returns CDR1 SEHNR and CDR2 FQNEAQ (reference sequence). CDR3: CASSIRTGYPNEKLFF. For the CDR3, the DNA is TGTGCCAGCAGCATAAGAACAGGTTACCCGAATGAAAAACTGTTTTTT.

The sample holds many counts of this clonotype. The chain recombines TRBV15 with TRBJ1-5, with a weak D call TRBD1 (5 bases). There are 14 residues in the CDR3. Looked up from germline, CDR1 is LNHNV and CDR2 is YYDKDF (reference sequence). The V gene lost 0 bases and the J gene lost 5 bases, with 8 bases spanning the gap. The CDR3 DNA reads TGTGCCACCAGCAGAGACAGGGCCGATCAGCCCCAGCATTTT. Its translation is CATSRDRADQPQHF. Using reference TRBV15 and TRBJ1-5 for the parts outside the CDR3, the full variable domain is DAMVIQNPRYQVTQFGKPVTLSCSQTLNHNVMYWYQQKSSQAPKLLFHYYDKDFNNEADTPDNFQSRRPNTSFCFLDIRSPGLGDTAMYLCATSRDRADQPQHFGDGTRLSIL.

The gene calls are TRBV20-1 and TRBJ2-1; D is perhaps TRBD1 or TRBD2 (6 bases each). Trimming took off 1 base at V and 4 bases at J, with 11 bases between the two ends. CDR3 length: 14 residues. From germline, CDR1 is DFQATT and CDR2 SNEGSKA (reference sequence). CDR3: CSARGGGLYNEQFF. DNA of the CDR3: TGCAGTGCTAGAGGTGGGGGGCTGTACAATGAGCAGTTCTTC.

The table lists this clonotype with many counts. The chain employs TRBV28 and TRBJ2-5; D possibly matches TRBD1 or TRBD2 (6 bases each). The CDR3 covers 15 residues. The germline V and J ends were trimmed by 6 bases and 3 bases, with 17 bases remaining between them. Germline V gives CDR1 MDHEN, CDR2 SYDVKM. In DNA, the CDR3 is TGTGCCAGCAGCCTAGCTTTGGAGGGGGAAGAGACCCAGTACTTC. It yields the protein CASSLALEGEETQYF.

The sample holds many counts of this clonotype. The CDR3 coding sequence is TGTGCCAGCTCACCACGGGTGCAAGAGACCCAGTACTTC. Protein product: CASSPRVQETQYF. This chain connects TRBV18 to TRBJ2-5; D unclear. The CDR3 has 13 residues. Looked up from germline, CDR1 is KGHSH and CDR2 is LQKENI. The V end lost 1 base, the J end lost 2 bases, and 5 bases lay between the germline ends.

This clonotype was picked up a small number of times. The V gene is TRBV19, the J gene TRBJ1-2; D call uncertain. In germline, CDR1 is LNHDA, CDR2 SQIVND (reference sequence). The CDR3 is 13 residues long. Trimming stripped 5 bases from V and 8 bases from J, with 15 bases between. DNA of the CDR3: TGTGCCAGTAGTTACGCCGGGCCCAGAGGCTACACCTTC. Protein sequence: CASSYAGPRGYTF.

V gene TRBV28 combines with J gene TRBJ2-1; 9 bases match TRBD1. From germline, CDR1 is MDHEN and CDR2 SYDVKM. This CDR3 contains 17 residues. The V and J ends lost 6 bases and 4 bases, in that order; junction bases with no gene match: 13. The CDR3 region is CASRLPPRDRVYNEQFF. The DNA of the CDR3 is TGTGCCAGCAGATTACCTCCCCGGGACAGGGTGTACAATGAGCAGTTCTTC. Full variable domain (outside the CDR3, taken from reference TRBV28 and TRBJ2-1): DVKVTQSSRYLVKRTGEKVFLECVQDMDHENMFWYRQDPGLGLRLIYFSYDVKMKEKGDIPEGYSVSREKKERFSLILESASTNQTSMYLCASRLPPRDRVYNEQFFGPGTRLTVL.

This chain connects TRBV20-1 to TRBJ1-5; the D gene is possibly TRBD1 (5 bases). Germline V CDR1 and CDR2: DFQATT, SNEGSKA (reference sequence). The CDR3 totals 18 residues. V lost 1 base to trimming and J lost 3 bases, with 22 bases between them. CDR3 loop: CSARVRMVGRGDNQPQHF. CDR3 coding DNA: TGCAGTGCTAGAGTCAGGATGGTAGGGAGGGGTGACAATCAGCCCCAGCATTTT.

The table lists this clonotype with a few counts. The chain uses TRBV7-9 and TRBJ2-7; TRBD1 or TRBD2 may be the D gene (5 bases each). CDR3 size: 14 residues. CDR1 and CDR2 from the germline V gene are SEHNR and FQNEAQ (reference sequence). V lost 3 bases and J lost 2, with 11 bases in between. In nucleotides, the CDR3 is TGTGCCAGCAGCTTCGGGGCCGGACCCTACGAGCAGTACTTC. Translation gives CASSFGAGPYEQYF.